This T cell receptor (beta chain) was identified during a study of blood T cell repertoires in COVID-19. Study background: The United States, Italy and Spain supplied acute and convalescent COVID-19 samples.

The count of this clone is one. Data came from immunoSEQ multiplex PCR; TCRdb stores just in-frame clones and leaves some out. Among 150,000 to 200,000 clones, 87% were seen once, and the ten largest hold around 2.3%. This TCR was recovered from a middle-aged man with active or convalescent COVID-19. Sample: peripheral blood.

CDR3 nucleotides: TGTGCCAGCAGCCCCGAAGGGGATGAGTGGGAAAAACTGTTTTTT. Translated: CASSPEGDEWEKLFF. The gene calls are TRBV4-2 and TRBJ1-4, with D possibly being TRBD1 (5 bases). CDR1 is LGHNA and CDR2 is YNFKEQ in the germline V gene. Trimming cost V 4 bases and J 8 bases, with 17 bases left between them. This CDR3 has 15 amino acids.